This T cell receptor (beta chain) was captured in a study of blood T cell repertoires in COVID-19 (dated by TCRdb to between 2020 and 2021). About the study as a whole: Collaborator samples came from the United States, Italy and Spain and covered acute and convalescent phases of COVID-19. The material from the prospective study consisted of cDNA or gDNA derived from T cells, B-cell-depleted T cells, or PBMCs. Subjects who had been exposed to COVID-19, were actively infected with it, or had recovered from it provided the deeply sampled blood TCRbeta repertoires that made up the dataset. The repertoires were released in a freely available public database meant as a resource for research on the immune response to SARS-CoV-2. Samples were obtained from the ongoing ImmuneRACE study (first 160 participants) and from over 1,000 subjects provided by 6 global collaborators. The sample metadata nearly always contained a de-identified subject ID, COVID-19 status, age in years and sex. HLA class I and class II types, where available, came from metadata supplied by the sample provider rather than from assay-based typing. Overall results and qualifications from the work: Clinical and demographic metadata were provided uncurated, with the amount varying by source and participant.

TCRbeta CDR3 regions were amplified from genomic DNA using the immunoSEQ Assay, a bias-controlled multiplex PCR. In the original analysis: Nucleated cell counts per sample were estimated from amplification of reference gene primers within the assay. To quantify the absolute abundance of each unique TCRbeta CDR3 rearrangement, sequence reads were collapsed and filtered. Productive Simpson clonality was computed per sample as the square root of Simpson's diversity index over productive rearrangements. TCRdb re-hosts the immuneACCESS table, in-frame sequences only. Its copies lack some clones; in the studies checked, an unresolved V gene accounts for under half of them, and the cause for the rest is not known. The DNA was the basis for D and trimming; V, J and clone size are from that table. The sample includes 200,000 to 250,000 clones, with 80% observed a single time. Roughly 13% of the sample is held by the ten biggest clonotypes.

V is shortened by 1 base, J by 10 bases, and the region joining them spans 16 bases. From the germline V gene, CDR1 is SGHDN and CDR2 is FVKESK. Inclusive of the bounding cysteine and phenylalanine, the CDR3 is 14 residues long. Only the CDR3 region is kept as DNA, spanning 42 bases read in frame from base 1. Concerning this clone itself: Which antigen it targets is not known. Within one base of it there is no much larger clone, and no base qualities were kept.

Each collaborating institution followed its own protocols to collect whole blood in K2EDTA tubes. For TCRbeta analysis, collaborators shipped samples as frozen whole blood, isolated PBMCs, or DNA extracted from either of those sample types. The chain joins TRBV14 to TRBJ1-1; a tentative D call is TRBD1 (6 bases match). Sequences were obtained from peripheral blood. The clonotype originates from a human donor in a cohort sampled during active COVID-19. The nucleotide sequence is TGTGCCAGCAGCCAAGCGGCAGGGGTAACCCTAGCTTTCTTT. Its protein reads: CASSQAAGVTLAFF.